This T cell receptor beta chain originates from a study of T cell repertoires in cytomegalovirus infection. Details on this clonotype: Its antigen is unidentified.

V was clipped by 10 bases and J by 7 bases; unmatched bases: 1. Germline lookup yields CDR1 MNHEY and CDR2 SVGEGT. The CDR3 runs to 11 residues. MiXCR, run by TCRdb on the reads, gives a single entry per CDR3 protein. The repertoire includes 750,000 to 900,000 distinct CDR3 sequences, approximately 32% of them detected once, and about an eighth sits in the top ten. Study-wide points: The ex vivo response was dominated by HLA-C-restricted CMV-specific TCR beta clonotypes.

The chain joins TRBV6-2 or TRBV6-3 to TRBJ2-1; TRBD1 matches at 10 bases. Sequencing used cultured CD8+ T cells from PBMCs, obtained from culture after CMV antigen stimulation. The sequence was obtained from a human donor in good health (CMV status not recorded). Some clones in this sample may be carry-over from other donors' samples. The chain's CDR3 is CAMGQGNEQFF. Here the CDR3 DNA reads TGTGCCATGGGACAGGGGAATGAGCAGTTCTTC.